The rows below give T cell receptor beta chains drawn from one sample of a study of technical replicates of blood from several donors. Assay used: immunoSEQ multiplex PCR; TCRdb lists only in-frame clones, some missing. This repertoire shows about 82,000 clones, roughly 95% found once; its top ten account for around 0.4%. The sequencing sample was made of T cells isolated from PBMCs. Receptors were obtained from a human donor in good health. CDR3s include the opening cysteine and the closing phenylalanine or tryptophan. The D gene is left open where the match is weak. A clone size is listed for some rows: how often the clone was seen (once, few, many), or a class if it is expanded.

j_gene: TRBJ1-4; abundance: -; d_gene: -; v_gene: TRBV7-9; CDR3nt: TGTGCCAGCAATAGGGTGGAGGGTGAAAAACTGTTTTTT; CDR3aa: CASNRVEGEKLFF
j_gene: TRBJ1-2; abundance: -; d_gene: -; v_gene: TRBV27; CDR3nt: TGTGCCAGCAGTTTATCGCCCCCCCAGGGAGGGGTCGATGGCTACACCTTC; CDR3aa: CASSLSPPQGGVDGYTF
j_gene: TRBJ1-4; abundance: -; d_gene: TRBD1; v_gene: TRBV28; CDR3nt: TGTGCCAGCAGTTCCTCGGGGACAGCACATGAAAAACTGTTTTTT; CDR3aa: CASSSSGTAHEKLFF
j_gene: TRBJ1-4; abundance: once; d_gene: TRBD1; v_gene: TRBV7-9; CDR3nt: TGTGCCAGCAGCCCAGGACAGGGATTGCATGAAAAACTGTTTTTT; CDR3aa: CASSPGQGLHEKLFF
j_gene: TRBJ1-5; abundance: -; d_gene: -; v_gene: TRBV6-5; CDR3nt: TGTGCCAGCAGTTACGGCCCTAGCAATGATCAGCCCCAGCATTTT; CDR3aa: CASSYGPSNDQPQHF
j_gene: TRBJ2-3; abundance: -; d_gene: -; v_gene: TRBV5-1; CDR3nt: TGCGCCAGCAGCTTCAACACCCCCACAGATACGCAGTATTTT; CDR3aa: CASSFNTPTDTQYF
j_gene: TRBJ2-5; abundance: -; d_gene: -; v_gene: TRBV7-9; CDR3nt: TGTGCCAGCAGCTTAATAACAGGGATAATTTCAGAGACCCAGTACTTC; CDR3aa: CASSLITGIISETQYF
j_gene: TRBJ1-1; abundance: -; d_gene: TRBD1; v_gene: TRBV6-6; CDR3nt: TGTGCCAGCAGTTACACCCTAACAGGGGGCGAGACTGAAGCTTTCTTT; CDR3aa: CASSYTLTGGETEAFF
j_gene: TRBJ1-2; abundance: -; d_gene: -; v_gene: TRBV7-9; CDR3nt: TGTGCCAGCAGCTTAGCGGGGGGGGCGGAAGGCTACACCTTC; CDR3aa: CASSLAGGAEGYTF
j_gene: TRBJ1-1; abundance: once; d_gene: -; v_gene: TRBV7-2; CDR3nt: TGTGCCAGCAGTCCCCGGAACAGGGTTCACACTGAAGCTTTCTTT; CDR3aa: CASSPRNRVHTEAFF